Listed here are 2 T cell receptor beta chains from one sample, sequenced in a study of T cell responses to AZD1222 COVID-19 vaccine (dated by TCRdb to the early 2020s). The time point label of this sample denotes: baseline before first vaccination. The protocol used for the library was the immunoSEQ multiplex PCR assay. The source is immuneACCESS, and TCRdb retained only in-frame sequences with V and J called. Part of the clones is not carried over; for the studies checked, unresolved V genes explain less than half of this, and the remainder is unexplained. Across this sample there are some 110,000 clones, with approximately 93% seen only once. The biggest ten clones account for 2.9% of the sample. The source was peripheral blood, collected on day 0 of AZD1222 vaccination. The receptors were sampled from an adult in good health.

This clone was seen just once. The chain joins TRBV6-1 to TRBJ1-2; no firm D call. Per germline, CDR1 MNHNS and CDR2 SASEGT. The CDR3 length is 12 residues. V lost 3 bases to trimming and J lost 8 bases, with 10 bases between them. Here the CDR3 DNA reads TGTGCCAGCAGTGAGCCTGGTTGGGGCTACACCTTC. This sequence encodes CASSEPGWGYTF.

This clone occurred once. The chain joins TRBV19 to TRBJ2-3; no reliable D call. The V gene's germline CDR1 is LNHDA and CDR2 SQIVND (reference sequence). Between the trimmed V and J ends, which lost 3 bases and 8 bases, there was a span of 18 bases. The length of the CDR3 is 15 residues. DNA for the CDR3: TGTGCCAGTAGTATCCCTTTGACCTTCTCAGCTACGCAGTATTTT. It is translated as CASSIPLTFSATQYF.